The T cell receptor (beta chain) under discussion was sequenced for a study of human T cells and chemical hapten exposure. Turning to the study itself: Small discrepancies in pooled library volume mainly accounted for the varying TCR yields per sample. Study results and limitations: TCRs whose frequency exceeded 1 in 1000 remained the same following DPC sensitization.

Indicated time point: patch test 2, 6 weeks after DPC sensitization. The treatment denotes: therapeutic diphenylcyclopropenone sensitization with weekly scalp DPC. This clonotype appeared a few times. Its antigen remains unidentified. TCRdb reanalysed the RACE reads using MiXCR and keeps one entry per CDR3 protein. The table lists about 350,000 distinct CDR3 sequences, about 6% of them singletons. Germline assignment: CDR1 SGDLS and CDR2 YYNGEE. V was clipped by 0 bases and J by 6 bases; unmatched bases: 10. The length of the CDR3 is 17 residues. The chain combines TRBV9 with TRBJ2-3; 10 bases align to TRBD2. This sequence originates from a young woman with alopecia areata. Some clones in this sample may be carry-over from other donors' samples. Sequenced material: whole blood, taken in connection with sensitization to the hapten diphenylcyclopropenone (DPC). CDR3 sequence (DNA): TGTGCCAGCAGCGTAGCGGTAGCGGGGGGACGGATGGATACGCAGTATTTT. It encodes CASSVAVAGGRMDTQYF.